The rows below give T cell receptor beta chains drawn from one sample of a study of response to subunit inactivated influenza vaccine. TCRdb processed the RT-PCR reads anew with MiXCR; each CDR3 protein has one entry. The table includes about 500,000 distinct CDR3 sequences, approximately 6.9% detected once. Sequences were derived from PBMCs from blood, sampled around 25 months after vaccination. These receptors were collected from a man between 50 and 69 years old who received an inactivated influenza vaccine. The CDR3 runs from the conserved cysteine through the conserved F or W. The D gene is left open where the match is weak. The size field is filled for only some rows; it gives once, few, many or a size class.

abundance	v_gene	d_gene	j_gene	CDR3nt	CDR3aa
few	TRBV20-1	.	TRBJ1-2	TGCAGTGCTAGTATCGGGGGGGCAGACTATGGCTACACCTTC	CSASIGGADYGYTF
few	TRBV20-1	TRBD1	TRBJ1-5	TGCAGTGCAGGGACAGGGTCTCAGCCCCAGCATTTT	CSAGTGSQPQHF
many	TRBV3-1	.	TRBJ2-5	TGTGCCAGCAGCCAAGATCTAGGGGGGCCCTTAGAGACCCAGTACTTC	CASSQDLGGPLETQYF
few	TRBV20-1	TRBD1	TRBJ1-6	TGCAGTGCTAGAGTGGCCAGGGGGAATTCACCCCTCCACTTT	CSARVARGNSPLHF
few	TRBV10-3	.	TRBJ2-3	TGTGCCATCCGACAGGATGCAGATACGCAGTATTTT	CAIRQDADTQYF
.	TRBV5-6	.	TRBJ2-7	TGTGCCAGCAGCTTCGACGACAGCTACGAGCAGTACTTC	CASSFDDSYEQYF
few	TRBV4-3	.	TRBJ2-7	TGCGCCAGCAGCCAGACGACAGCCTCCTACGAGCAGTACTTC	CASSQTTASYEQYF
few	TRBV11-2	.	TRBJ1-2	TGTGCCAGCAGCTTATTAAGGGAATATGGCTACACCTTC	CASSLLREYGYTF
.	TRBV6-1	.	TRBJ2-5	TGTGCCAGCAGTGAAGCTGGCCTCGGAACCCGGGAGACCCAGTACTTC	CASSEAGLGTRETQYF
.	TRBV11-1	.	TRBJ2-5	TGTGCCAGCAGCGCATTAGGAGAGACCCAGTACTTC	CASSALGETQYF
few	TRBV20-1	TRBD1	TRBJ2-3	TGCAGTGCTATGCCGGGACAGGGTGGCACAGATACGCAGTATTTT	CSAMPGQGGTDTQYF
few	TRBV21-1	.	TRBJ2-7	TGTGCCAGCAGCAAAGTCAGGCCGGGAGGGTACGAGCAGTACTTC	CASSKVRPGGYEQYF
few	TRBV24-1	TRBD1	TRBJ2-5	TGTGCCACCAGTGATTTTACAGCGGGGACAGGGAAAGAGACCCAGTACTTC	CATSDFTAGTGKETQYF
.	TRBV14	.	TRBJ2-1	TGTGCCAGCAGCCAAGTGTGGACAGTATCCTACAATGAGCAGTTCTTC	CASSQVWTVSYNEQFF
many	TRBV28	.	TRBJ2-2	TGTGCCAGCAGTCAGGGGGGGATTTCGAACACCGGGGAGCTGTTTTTT	CASSQGGISNTGELFF
.	TRBV12-3/TRBV12-4	TRBD2	TRBJ2-1	TGTGCCAGCAGGGGACTAGCGGGTTCGATCCCCTACAATGAGCAGTTCTTC	CASRGLAGSIPYNEQFF
few	TRBV20-1	TRBD2	TRBJ2-7	TGCAGTGCTAGAACACTAGCGGGAGACTACGAGCAGTACTTC	CSARTLAGDYEQYF
few	TRBV12-3/TRBV12-4	TRBD1	TRBJ2-7	TGTGCCAGCAGTTCCGGACAGGGAACCCCCCGCGAGCAGTACTTC	CASSSGQGTPREQYF
few	TRBV24-1	.	TRBJ2-5	TGTGCCACCAGTGACTCCCAGGCCCTAAGTGAGACCCAGTACTTC	CATSDSQALSETQYF
many	TRBV5-1	.	TRBJ1-5	TGCGCCAGCAGCTTGGGGGGTTATAGCAATCAGCCCCAGCATTTT	CASSLGGYSNQPQHF
few	TRBV11-2	.	TRBJ1-2	TGTGCCAGCAGCATGACACCTAACTATGGCTACACCTTC	CASSMTPNYGYTF
many	TRBV5-1	TRBD1	TRBJ1-2	TGCGCCAGCAGCCGGGACAGCCTTGAGGGGTATGGCTACACCTTC	CASSRDSLEGYGYTF
many	TRBV2	.	TRBJ1-1	TGTGCCAGCAGGCCCTACCGGTCGGGGAACACTGAAGCTTTCTTT	CASRPYRSGNTEAFF
many	TRBV28	TRBD2	TRBJ2-5	TGTGCCAGCAGTCCAGGCGTGACTAGCGGGGGGATAGAGACCCAGTACTTC	CASSPGVTSGGIETQYF
.	TRBV7-9	TRBD1	TRBJ1-3	TGTGCCGTTCAGGGGGCAGGAAGAAACACCATATATTTT	CAVQGAGRNTIYF
.	TRBV28	.	TRBJ2-1	TGTGCCAGCACCCCACACGGTAATCATGAGCTGTTCTTC	CASTPHGNHELFF
.	TRBV20-1	TRBD1	TRBJ1-1	TGCAGTGCTAGAGATATTGGGGACGGGGCAGGGGGATTCGCTGAAGCTTTCTTT	CSARDIGDGAGGFAEAFF
few	TRBV3-1	.	TRBJ1-3	TGTGCCAGCAGCCAACCAGGGAGCTCTGGAAACACCATATATTTT	CASSQPGSSGNTIYF
many	TRBV7-2	TRBD1	TRBJ1-1	TGTGCCAGCAGCCCGACCCGGGACAGGGGAGTGAACACTGAAGCTTTCTTT	CASSPTRDRGVNTEAFF
.	TRBV6-1	.	TRBJ2-5	TGTGCCAGCAGTGTTTATCTGCGGAAGTACTTC	CASSVYLRKYF
.	TRBV28	TRBD1	TRBJ1-4	TGTGCCAGCAGGCCTACCCCATACAGGGGAACCAATGAAAAACTGTTTTTT	CASRPTPYRGTNEKLFF
few	TRBV5-8	.	TRBJ2-2	TGTGCCAGCAGCCCTGGGGCGACCCCAAACACCGGGGAGCTGTTTTTT	CASSPGATPNTGELFF
.	TRBV9	.	TRBJ2-6	TGTGCCAGCAGCGTAGACCAGGGGGCCAACGTCCTGACTTTC	CASSVDQGANVLTF
.	TRBV3-1	TRBD1	TRBJ2-3	TGTGCCAGCAGCCAAGATAGGACAGGGTCAGATACGCAGTATTTT	CASSQDRTGSDTQYF
many	TRBV11-2	.	TRBJ2-1	TGTGCCAGCAGCTTCTCGAATAACAATGAGCAGTTCTTC	CASSFSNNNEQFF
few	TRBV5-1	.	TRBJ2-7	TGCGCCAGCAGCGGCGCAATGACGGTGGGAGAGCAGTACTTC	CASSGAMTVGEQYF
.	TRBV7-2	TRBD1	TRBJ1-2	TGTGCCAGCAGCTACCAAAAACCGGGACAGGCAGTTCGTTTGGCCACCTTC	CASSYQKPGQAVRLATF
few	TRBV19	.	TRBJ2-1	TGTGCCAGTAGTAATAACAGGGGGGGAGGTGAGCAGTTCTTC	CASSNNRGGGEQFF
few	TRBV20-1	.	TRBJ2-2	TGCAGTGCTAGAGAGGTTTACACCGGGGAGCTGTTTTTT	CSAREVYTGELFF
few	TRBV11-1	.	TRBJ2-1	TGTGCCAGCAGCCGCGGAAGAAGTTTCAATGAGCAGTTCTTC	CASSRGRSFNEQFF
.	TRBV7-2	.	TRBJ1-1	TGTGCCAGCAGCGTTTCCCTCGTGGGGACTGAAGCTTTCTTT	CASSVSLVGTEAFF
.	TRBV10-3	.	TRBJ1-2	TGTGCCATCAGTGATGGGCCATCTACCCTTAACTATGGCTACACCTTC	CAISDGPSTLNYGYTF
many	TRBV25-1	TRBD1	TRBJ1-4	TGTGCCAGCAGTGAATCAAGGTCGGCAGGGGGAAAACTGTTTTTT	CASSESRSAGGKLFF